This TCR beta chain stems from a study of T cell repertoires in cytomegalovirus infection. Study at large: The public TCR beta signatures pointed to both CMV infection and matching HLA type.

TCRdb reprocessed the reads with MiXCR, giving one entry per CDR3 protein. The profile covers about 490,000 distinct CDR3 sequences, with around 27% appearing a single time and under 15% taken by the ten largest. The receptor was derived from a human donor in good health (CMV status not recorded). Some clones in this sample may be carry-over from other donors' samples. Sequencing was performed on PBMCs.

CDR3 loop: CASSFRSGWYEQYF. The CDR3 bases are TGTGCCAGCAGCTTTCGTAGCGGGTGGTACGAGCAGTACTTC. The chain carries TRBV7-9 and TRBJ2-7, with 7 positions matching TRBD2. Trimming took 3 bases from V and 4 from J; bases not matched to a gene: 6. This CDR3 is 14 amino acids long. The germline gives CDR1 SEHNR, CDR2 FQNEAQ (reference sequence).